Listed here are 15 T cell receptor beta chains from one sample, sequenced in a study of blood T cell repertoires in COVID-19. Method: immunoSEQ multiplex PCR; TCRdb's copy keeps in-frame clones and lacks some. The sample shows around 50,000 clones, approximately 82% of them seen only once. The specimen sequenced was peripheral blood. The receptors stem from a human donor in a cohort sampled during active COVID-19.

The gene calls are TRBV7-9 and TRBJ1-2, with D possibly matching TRBD1 (6 bases). Germline CDR1 SEHNR, CDR2 FQNEAQ (reference sequence). The CDR3 is 14 amino acids. With 5 bases removed from V and 7 bases from J, the gap between germline ends came to 17 bases. CDR3 sequence reads: CASSPQNRESGYTF. The CDR3 coding sequence is TGTGCCAGCAGCCCCCAAAACAGGGAATCTGGCTACACCTTC.

The chain combines TRBV4-2 with TRBJ2-4; D perhaps matches TRBD2 (5 bases). CDR3 length: 15 amino acids. Trimming shortened V by 0 bases and J by 5 bases, and 11 bases separated the two germline ends. Germline CDR1 and CDR2: LGHNA and YNFKEQ. The CDR3 is CASSQDRYGENIQYF. Written as DNA, the CDR3 is TGTGCCAGCAGCCAAGATCGATACGGGGAAAACATTCAGTACTTC.

This chain joins TRBV19 and TRBJ2-7; TRBD1 is a possible D gene (5 bases). CDR3 length: 13 residues. Germline CDR1 reads LNHDA; CDR2 reads SQIVND (reference sequence). V was pared by 1 base and J by 3 bases, with 7 bases between. CDR3 in amino acids: CASSIAGIYEQYF. CDR3 DNA: TGTGCCAGTAGTATAGCAGGGATCTACGAGCAGTACTTC. The full variable domain, in which reference TRBV19 and TRBJ2-7 provide the parts outside the CDR3, is DGGITQSPKYLFRKEGQNVTLSCEQNLNHDAMYWYRQDPGQGLRLIYYSQIVNDFQKGDIAEGYSVSREKKESFPLTVTSAQKNPTAFYLCASSIAGIYEQYFGPGTRLTVT.

J is TRBJ2-7 and V is TRBV5-1; possible D gene TRBD1, 6 bases. Germline values: CDR1 SGHRS, CDR2 YFSETQ. V gave up 4 bases and J gave up 0 bases, with 14 bases separating them. The CDR3 loop spans 15 amino acids. The CDR3 DNA sequence: TGCGCCAGCAGCCACGAGGGACAAGCCTCCTACGAGCAGTACTTC. Protein sequence: CASSHEGQASYEQYF.

The CDR3 protein is CASSYSTTGRSYEQYF. The CDR3 nucleotides are TGTGCCAGCAGTTACTCTACGACAGGGAGGTCCTACGAGCAGTACTTC. This chain uses TRBV6-5 with TRBJ2-7, with D perhaps TRBD1 (7 bases). V lost 0 bases, J lost 1 base, and 13 bases lay in between. Per the germline V gene, CDR1 is MNHEY and CDR2 is SVGAGI. This CDR3 contains 16 residues.

The chain carries TRBV7-9 and TRBJ2-5; tentative D call: TRBD2 (6 bases). The length of the CDR3 is 13 residues. Germline V gene data show CDR1 as SEHNR and CDR2 as FQNEAQ (reference sequence). The ends were cut back, 1 base at V and 5 bases at J, with 8 bases in the middle. CDR3 nucleotides: TGTGCCAGCAGCTTAGAACTAGCTGAGACCCAGTACTTC. This gives the protein CASSLELAETQYF.

This clone was counted a single time. In nucleotides, the CDR3 is TGTGCCAGCAGCAGGGGAAGGGGCGCAACTAATGAAAAACTGTTTTTT. Translating it yields CASSRGRGATNEKLFF. This chain connects TRBV7-9 to TRBJ1-4, with D possibly TRBD1 on 5 matching bases. The germline V gene has CDR1 SEHNR and CDR2 FQNEAQ (reference sequence). V was pared by 5 bases and J by 0 bases, with 13 bases between. This CDR3 contains 16 residues.

CDR3 bases: TGTGCCAGCAGCTTAAATCCCCACCGGGGAAGGTTGGATGGGGTAAAGCAGTACTTC. Translated, it gives CASSLNPHRGRLDGVKQYF. This chain joins TRBV7-2 and TRBJ2-7, with D possibly matching TRBD2 (5 bases). This CDR3 comprises 19 residues. V dropped 2 bases and J dropped 8 bases, with 31 bases sitting between them. Germline assignment: CDR1 SGHTA and CDR2 FQGNSA. Together with reference TRBV7-2 and TRBJ2-7, the CDR3 gives the full variable domain: GAGVSQSPSNKVTEKGKDVELRCDPISGHTALYWYRQSLGQGLEFLIYFQGNSAPDKSGLPSDRFSAERTGGSVSTLTIQRTQQEDSAVYLCASSLNPHRGRLDGVKQYFGPGTRLTVT.

This CDR3 is CATSVTGEETQYF. CDR3 nucleotide sequence: TGTGCCACCAGTGTAACAGGGGAAGAGACCCAGTACTTC. The chain uses TRBV24-1 and TRBJ2-5; 7 nucleotides agree with TRBD1. Germline assignment: CDR1 KGHDR and CDR2 SFDVKD. Trimming cost V 5 bases and J 3 bases; bases outside gene matches: 2. The CDR3 loop spans 13 amino acids.

This chain connects TRBV11-2 to TRBJ2-3; 8 nucleotides align to TRBD2. Germline assignment: CDR1 SGHAT and CDR2 FQNNGV. The CDR3 runs 14 residues. The J segment lost 5 bases and the V segment lost 6 bases, leaving 7 bases of the junction unmatched. CDR3 in amino acids: CASRTSGGRDTQYF. The CDR3 nucleotides are TGTGCCAGCAGGACAAGCGGGGGTCGAGATACGCAGTATTTT.

V is TRBV6-2 or TRBV6-3 and J is TRBJ2-7; 8 bases line up with TRBD2. This CDR3 is 14 amino acids long. With V trimmed by 0 bases and J by 2 bases, 0 bases remained unmatched. From germline, CDR1 is MNHEY and CDR2 SVGEGT. Written as DNA, the CDR3 is TGTGCCAGCAGTTACTCGACTAGCGCCTACGAGCAGTACTTC. Its translation is CASSYSTSAYEQYF.

The V gene is TRBV7-9, the J gene TRBJ1-2, with D possibly being TRBD1 (5 bases). This CDR3 region has 13 residues. Trimming took off 1 base at V and 3 bases at J, with 6 bases between the two ends. The V gene's germline CDR1 is SEHNR and CDR2 FQNEAQ (reference sequence). CDR3 sequence: CASSLEGYYGYTF. CDR3 nucleotide sequence: TGTGCCAGCAGCTTAGAGGGGTACTATGGCTACACCTTC. Full variable domain (outside the CDR3, taken from reference TRBV7-9 and TRBJ1-2): DTGVSQNPRHKITKRGQNVTFRCDPISEHNRLYWYRQTLGQGPEFLTYFQNEAQLEKSRLLSDRFSAERPKGSFSTLEIQRTEQGDSAMYLCASSLEGYYGYTFGSGTRLTVV.

This sequence joins TRBV29-1 and TRBJ1-2, with a weak D call TRBD1 (6 bases). With 4 bases removed from V and 3 bases from J, the gap between germline ends came to 9 bases. This CDR3 has 12 residues. From germline, CDR1 is SQVTM and CDR2 ANQGSEA. CDR3 loop: CSVGYRDYGYTF. CDR3 DNA: TGCAGCGTTGGGTACAGGGACTATGGCTACACCTTC.

In its sample, this clone was seen once. CDR3 amino acids: CAWSPLGANYGYTF. The CDR3 DNA is TGTGCCTGGAGTCCCCTAGGGGCTAACTATGGCTACACCTTC. The rearrangement links TRBV30 to TRBJ1-2, with D maybe TRBD1 (5 bases). The CDR3 sequence is 14 residues long. Germline V gene lookup returns CDR1 GTSNPN and CDR2 SVGIG (reference sequence). Trimming pared 2 bases from V and 0 bases from J, leaving 10 bases between. Variable domain in full (rest from reference TRBV30 and TRBJ1-2): SQTIHQWPATLVQPVGSPLSLECTVEGTSNPNLYWYRQAAGRGLQLLFYSVGIGQISSEVPQNLSASRPQDRQFILSSKKLLLSDSGFYLCAWSPLGANYGYTFGSGTRLTVV.

This clone was counted only a few times. The chain joins TRBV6-4 to TRBJ2-3, with 10 bases lining up with TRBD2. The length of the CDR3 is 16 residues. Trimming at V came to 0 bases and at J to 2 bases, leaving 2 bases not matched to a gene. Germline V CDR1 and CDR2: MRHNA, SNTAGT. Here the CDR3 DNA reads TGTGCCAGCAGTGACTCTACTAGCGGGGACACAGATACGCAGTATTTT. Residues: CASSDSTSGDTDTQYF.